This record concerns one TCR beta chain sequence. Its antigen remains unknown. The source of the sample is a study of Ad26.COV2.S vaccination and SARS-CoV-2 variants. Background on the study: The donor belonged to the COV1001 Ad26.COV2.S trial arm.

Treatment meaning: 15 to 20 received Ad26.COV2.S at low or high dose, single or two shots; about five received placebo; per-sample allocation not given. Specimens were obtained on day 63 following the first vaccine or placebo injection. The repertoire was sequenced with immunoSEQ multiplex PCR; TCRdb's copy has only in-frame clones and lacks some. The data contain approximately 480,000 clones, around nine tenths of them singletons. Germline lookup yields CDR1 KGHSH and CDR2 LQKENI. The ends were cut back, 6 bases at V and 4 bases at J, with 15 bases in the middle. There are 14 residues in the CDR3. Study outcomes and limitations: Total T cell responses may have been underestimated by the TCR breadth and depth analyses. Substantial breadth in spike-specific CD8+ and CD4+ T cell responses was reportedly seen after vaccination. Breadth of non-spike TCRs did not differ between vaccinees and placebo recipients.

This sequence was found in a person between 18 and 65 years old who received the Ad26.COV2.S COVID-19 vaccine or a placebo. The V gene is TRBV18, the J gene TRBJ1-1, with D possibly being TRBD1 (5 bases). The source material was peripheral blood, sampled in a trial of Ad26.COV2.S vaccine versus placebo. The CDR3 loop reads CASSMTAVSTEAFF. The CDR3 DNA sequence: TGTGCCAGCTCTATGACAGCCGTGAGCACTGAAGCTTTCTTT.